The 27 T cell receptor beta chains below were found in one sample sequenced in a study of control samples from healthy donors and cancer patients. Clones were read by immunoSEQ multiplex PCR, and TCRdb kept only the in-frame ones, dropping some. The sample has about 76,000 clones, about nine tenths seen once. Sequencing input: PBMCs. The source is a woman between 50 and 59 years old with colorectal cancer.

V is TRBV21-1 and J is TRBJ1-4; TRBD1, as called in the table, went unchecked against the DNA. TRBV21-1 is assigned pseudogene status. This CDR3 is 14 amino acids long. The CDR3 region is CASSTGQTNEKLFF. DNA of the CDR3: TGTGCCAGCAGCACCGGACAAACTAATGAAAAACTGTTTTTT.

The chain uses TRBV27 and TRBJ2-1, with D possibly called TRBD1 or TRBD2 (6 bases each). Germline-derived CDR1 and CDR2 are MNHEY and SMNVEV (reference sequence). The CDR3 is 15 residues long. V gave up 1 base and J gave up 7 bases, with 14 bases separating them. The CDR3 DNA follows: TGTGCCAGCAGTTTATGGGGGGCTCTAGGTAATGAGCAGTTCTTC. Translating gives CASSLWGALGNEQFF.

DNA of the CDR3: TGTGCCAGCAGCCCGACAGGGAACTATGGCTACACCTTC. This encodes CASSPTGNYGYTF. The chain couples TRBV6-2 or TRBV6-3 to TRBJ1-2; 7 nucleotides match TRBD1. Germline V CDR1 and CDR2: MNHEY, SVGEGT. The CDR3 covers 13 residues. V was clipped by 6 bases and J by 2 bases; unmatched bases: 3.

The V call is TRBV20-1, the J call TRBJ1-2; 9 bases are shared with TRBD1. The CDR3 sequence is 14 residues long. The V gene's germline CDR1 is DFQATT and CDR2 SNEGSKA (reference sequence). V gave up 3 bases and J gave up 1 base; unmatched junction bases: 3. The CDR3 coding sequence is TGCAGTGCTAGTACAGGGGGCGTTAACTATGGCTACACCTTC. It specifies CSASTGGVNYGYTF.

V and J are TRBV14 and TRBJ2-1; no clear D. Germline V lookup: CDR1 SGHDN, CDR2 FVKESK. The CDR3 totals 12 residues. V was pared by 0 bases and J by 8 bases, with 5 bases between. The CDR3 DNA follows: TGTGCCAGCAGCCAAGAGGGTTATGAGCAGTTCTTC. Its translation is CASSQEGYEQFF.

The chain recombines TRBV6-1 with TRBJ2-7, with D possibly being TRBD1 (7 bases). The germline V and J ends were trimmed by 2 bases and 0 bases, with 14 bases remaining between them. This CDR3 is 16 amino acids long. Germline V gene lookup returns CDR1 MNHNS and CDR2 SASEGT. This chain's CDR3 is CASSESRGTYSYEQYV. The DNA of the CDR3 is TGTGCCAGCAGTGAAAGCAGGGGGACTTACTCCTACGAGCAGTACGTC.

The rearrangement uses TRBV28 and TRBJ1-5; possibly TRBD1 for D (6 bases). V shed 6 bases and J shed 6 bases, with 15 bases lying between them. The germline CDR1 and CDR2 sequences are MDHEN and SYDVKM. The CDR3 runs to 14 residues. CDR3 region: CASRREGVVQPQHF. In DNA, the CDR3 is TGTGCCAGCAGGCGGGAGGGGGTGGTTCAGCCCCAGCATTTT.

J is TRBJ2-5 and V is TRBV7-2; 15 nucleotides agree with TRBD2. The V segment lost 3 bases and the J segment 5 bases; nucleotides outside the gene matches: 1. The V gene's germline CDR1 is SGHTA and CDR2 FQGNSA. The CDR3 spans 15 residues. The CDR3 here is CASSFGTSGGETQYF. Here the CDR3 DNA reads TGTGCCAGCAGCTTTGGGACTAGCGGGGGGGAGACCCAGTACTTC.

J is TRBJ2-1 and V is TRBV4-3; D uncertain. V was clipped by 1 base and J by 9 bases, with 10 bases between them. CDR1 is LGHNA, CDR2 YSLEER, per germline. This CDR3 has 13 residues. As DNA, the CDR3 is TGCGCCAGCAGCCAAGCTGGGGTAGGTGAGCAGTTCTTC. Protein product: CASSQAGVGEQFF.

The rearrangement uses TRBV7-2 and TRBJ1-2; 7 bases align to TRBD1. V lost 5 bases and J lost 0; bases outside the gene matches: 3. This CDR3 region has 14 residues. The germline gives CDR1 SGHTA, CDR2 FQGNSA. The CDR3 here is CASSKGQSNYGYTF. DNA of the CDR3: TGTGCCAGCAGCAAGGGACAGTCTAACTATGGCTACACCTTC.

The chain carries TRBV4-1 and TRBJ2-1, with TRBD2 matching over 7 bases. CDR3 length equals 14 residues. V lost 3 bases to trimming and J lost 1 base; unmatched junction nucleotides: 0. CDR1 is MGHRA and CDR2 is YSYEKL in the germline V gene. As DNA, the CDR3 is TGCGCCAGCAGCCAGGGGGGGTCCTACAATGAGCAGTTCTTC. This encodes CASSQGGSYNEQFF.

The chain is built from TRBV25-1 and TRBJ2-1; weak D call: TRBD2 (6 bases). Germline V lookup: CDR1 MGHDK, CDR2 SYGVNS. The CDR3 length is 15 residues. V lost 2 bases and J lost 1, with 9 bases in between. Here the CDR3 DNA reads TGTGCCAGCAGTGAAGGAGGGTGGTCCTACAATGAGCAGTTCTTC. Protein product: CASSEGGWSYNEQFF.

The chain joins TRBV19 to TRBJ1-5, with TRBD1 as a possible D gene (5 bases). The CDR3 has 11 residues. Germline CDR1 LNHDA, CDR2 SQIVND (reference sequence). The V gene lost 3 bases and the J gene lost 14 bases, with 11 bases spanning the gap. CDR3 loop: CASSIEQEEHF. In DNA, the CDR3 is TGTGCCAGTAGTATTGAACAGGAGGAGCATTTT.

J is TRBJ2-3 and V is TRBV7-3, with D perhaps matching TRBD2 (6 bases). V shed 2 bases and J shed 5 bases, with 14 bases lying between them. Germline V gives CDR1 SGHTA, CDR2 FQGTGA. This CDR3 has 15 residues. CDR3 nucleotides: TGTGCCAGCAGCTTAGACGGACTACGCCTAGATACGCAGTATTTT. Translating it yields CASSLDGLRLDTQYF.

The chain's CDR3 is CASSWGHTNTEAFF. For the CDR3, the DNA is TGTGCCAGCAGTTGGGGACACACGAACACTGAAGCTTTCTTT. The chain uses TRBV6-5 and TRBJ1-1, with D possibly TRBD1 on 6 matching bases. The V gene lost 4 bases and the J gene lost 1 base, with 10 bases spanning the gap. The CDR3 covers 14 residues. Germline CDR1 MNHEY, CDR2 SVGAGI.

The chain joins TRBV10-1 to TRBJ2-3; TRBD2 might be the D (5 bases). The germline V and J ends were trimmed by 3 bases and 2 bases, with 15 bases remaining between them. CDR3 length equals 16 residues. CDR1 and CDR2 from the germline V gene are WNHNN and SYGVQD (reference sequence). CDR3 sequence: CASSDYGREITDTQYF. The CDR3, as DNA: TGCGCCAGCAGTGATTATGGGAGAGAGATCACAGATACGCAGTATTTT.

This clone has more than one count but fewer than ten. The V call is TRBV20-1, the J call TRBJ1-5, with D uncertain. V shed 3 bases and J shed 0 bases, with 9 bases lying between them. Germline CDR1 is DFQATT and CDR2 is SNEGSKA (reference sequence). This CDR3 spans 14 amino acids. The CDR3 DNA reads as TGCAGTGCTAGTCTGGGAAATAGCAATCAGCCCCAGCATTTT. This codes for CSASLGNSNQPQHF.

This rearrangement joins TRBV5-5 to TRBJ1-1, with a possible D match to TRBD1 (5 bases). The CDR3 runs 15 residues. From germline, CDR1 is SGHKS and CDR2 YYEKEE (reference sequence). V lost 1 base, J lost 5 bases, and 15 bases lay in between. CDR3 nucleotides: TGTGCCAGCAGCTTGTGGTCCGGGGGTGGGACTGAAGCTTTCTTT. This translates into CASSLWSGGGTEAFF.

The CDR3 DNA sequence: TGTGCCAGCAGCCAGGACAGGGGGCGAGAGACCCAGTACTTC. It encodes CASSQDRGRETQYF. The chain employs TRBV27 and TRBJ2-5, with 11 nucleotides matching TRBD1. The CDR3 consists of 14 residues. Germline assignment: CDR1 MNHEY and CDR2 SMNVEV (reference sequence). Trimming at V came to 6 bases and at J to 4 bases, leaving 4 bases not matched to a gene.

This chain links TRBV5-5 with TRBJ1-2; D not certain. The CDR3 sequence is 13 residues long. The V gene's germline CDR1 is SGHKS and CDR2 YYEKEE (reference sequence). V shed 0 bases and J shed 2 bases, with 5 bases lying between them. CDR3 loop: CASSLGRNYGYTF. The CDR3 coding sequence is TGTGCCAGCAGCTTGGGGAGAAACTATGGCTACACCTTC.

CDR3 sequence (DNA): TGTGCTAGTGGTTTGGTACCGGGTCAGCCCCAGCATTTT. Its translation: CASGLVPGQPQHF. The rearrangement joins TRBV12-5 to TRBJ1-5; no clear D gene. The CDR3 consists of 13 residues. V lost 0 bases and J 6 bases, leaving 6 bases between the germline ends. Germline V gene sequence: CDR1 LGHNT, CDR2 FRNRAP. Drawing the rest from reference TRBV12-5 and TRBJ1-5, the complete variable domain is DARVTQTPRHKVTEMGQEVTMRCQPILGHNTVFWYRQTMMQGLELLAYFRNRAPLDDSGMPKDRFSAEMPDATLATLKIQPSEPRDSAVYFCASGLVPGQPQHFGDGTRLSIL.

The chain links TRBV18 to TRBJ1-6; 7 nucleotides align to TRBD1. Looked up from germline, CDR1 is KGHSH and CDR2 is LQKENI. The CDR3 runs to 15 residues. The trim removed 6 bases at V and 4 bases at J, leaving 6 bases unmatched. The CDR3 DNA sequence: TGTGCCAGCTCGCAGGACAGGACGTATAATTCACCCCTCCACTTT. The encoded protein is CASSQDRTYNSPLHF.

The chain couples TRBV6-5 to TRBJ2-1; tentatively, D is TRBD2 (6 bases). Germline V gives CDR1 MNHEY, CDR2 SVGAGI. This CDR3 contains 15 residues. The V gene lost 6 bases and the J gene lost 6 bases, with 18 bases spanning the gap. This chain's CDR3 is CASSPWRGPSNEQFF. The CDR3, as DNA: TGTGCCAGCAGCCCCTGGCGGGGTCCCTCCAATGAGCAGTTCTTC.

The rearrangement joins TRBV5-1 to TRBJ2-6; the D is unclear. V was shortened by 0 bases and J by 1 base, with 5 bases between the two germline ends. CDR1 and CDR2 from the germline V gene are SGHRS and YFSETQ. This CDR3 is built from 15 residues. In nucleotides, the CDR3 is TGCGCCAGCAGCTTGGGGGCATCTGGGGCCAACGTCCTGACTTTC. Translation gives CASSLGASGANVLTF.

This chain joins TRBV30 and TRBJ1-1; tentative D call: TRBD1 (5 bases). Trimming removed 2 bases from V and 0 bases from J, with 13 bases in between. This CDR3 contains 15 residues. Germline lookup yields CDR1 GTSNPN and CDR2 SVGIG (reference sequence). CDR3: CAWSPTGRLNTEAFF. The CDR3 nucleotides are TGTGCCTGGAGTCCTACAGGACGGCTGAACACTGAAGCTTTCTTT.

The rearrangement uses TRBV6-2 or TRBV6-3 and TRBJ1-5, with a possible D match to TRBD1 (5 bases). The CDR3 spans 17 residues. The germline gives CDR1 MNHEY, CDR2 SVGEGT. The germline V and J ends were trimmed by 5 bases and 0 bases, with 17 bases remaining between them. The CDR3 is CASSQEHRQISNQPQHF. CDR3 coding DNA: TGTGCCAGCAGTCAGGAACACAGACAGATTAGCAATCAGCCCCAGCATTTT.

V and J are TRBV6-5 and TRBJ1-1, with D perhaps TRBD1 (5 bases). Trimming pared 2 bases from V and 4 bases from J, leaving 11 bases between. CDR3 length: 14 residues. Looked up from germline, CDR1 is MNHEY and CDR2 is SVGAGI. This CDR3 reads CASSYDQGITEAFF. Here the CDR3 DNA reads TGTGCCAGCAGTTACGACCAGGGTATCACTGAAGCTTTCTTT.